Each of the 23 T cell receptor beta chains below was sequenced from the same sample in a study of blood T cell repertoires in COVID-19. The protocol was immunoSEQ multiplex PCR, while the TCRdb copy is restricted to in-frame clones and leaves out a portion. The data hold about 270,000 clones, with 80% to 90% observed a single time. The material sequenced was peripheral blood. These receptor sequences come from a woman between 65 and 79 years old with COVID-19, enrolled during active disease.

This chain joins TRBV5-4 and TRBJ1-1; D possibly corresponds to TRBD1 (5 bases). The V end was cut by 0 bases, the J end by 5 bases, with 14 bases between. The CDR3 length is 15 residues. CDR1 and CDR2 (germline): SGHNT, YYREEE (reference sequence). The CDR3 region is CASSLVQGLGTEAFF. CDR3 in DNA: TGTGCCAGCAGCTTGGTTCAGGGTTTGGGGACTGAAGCTTTCTTT.

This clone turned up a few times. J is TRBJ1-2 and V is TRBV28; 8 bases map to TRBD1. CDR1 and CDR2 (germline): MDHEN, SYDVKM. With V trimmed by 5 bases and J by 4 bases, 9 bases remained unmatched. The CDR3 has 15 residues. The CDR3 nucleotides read TGTGCCAGCAGTCCCCTGGCAGGGGGCGGCTATGGCTACACCTTC. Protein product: CASSPLAGGGYGYTF.

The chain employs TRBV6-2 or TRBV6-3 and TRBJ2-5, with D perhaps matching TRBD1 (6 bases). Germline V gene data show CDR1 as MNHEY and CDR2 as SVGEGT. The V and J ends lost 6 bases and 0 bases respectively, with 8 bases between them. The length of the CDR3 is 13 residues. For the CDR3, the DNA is TGTGCCAGCAGCACAGGGTACCAAGAGACCCAGTACTTC. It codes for CASSTGYQETQYF.

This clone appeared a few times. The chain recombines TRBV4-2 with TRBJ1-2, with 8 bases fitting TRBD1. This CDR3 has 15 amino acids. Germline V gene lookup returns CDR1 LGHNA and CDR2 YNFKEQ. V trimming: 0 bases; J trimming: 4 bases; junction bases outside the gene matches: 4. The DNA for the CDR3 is TGTGCCAGCAGCCAAGATACAGGGGGTGGCTATGGCTACACCTTC. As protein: CASSQDTGGGYGYTF.

The CDR3 nucleotides are TGTGCCAGCAGCTCTATAGCGGGGGGATCCTACAATGAGCAGTTCTTC. It specifies CASSSIAGGSYNEQFF. This chain connects TRBV7-9 to TRBJ2-1; TRBD2 agrees at 10 bases. J gave up 1 base and V 4 bases, and 4 bases lay outside the gene matches. Germline CDR1 and CDR2: SEHNR and FQNEAQ (reference sequence). This CDR3 has 16 residues.

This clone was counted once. CDR3 nucleotides: TGTGCCAGTAGTTTCGAGGGTAACACCATATATTTT. Its protein product is CASSFEGNTIYF. The chain links TRBV19 to TRBJ1-3; D is ambiguous. This CDR3 has 12 amino acids. V was trimmed by 5 bases and J by 7 bases, leaving 9 bases between them. Germline V CDR1 and CDR2: LNHDA, SQIVND (reference sequence).

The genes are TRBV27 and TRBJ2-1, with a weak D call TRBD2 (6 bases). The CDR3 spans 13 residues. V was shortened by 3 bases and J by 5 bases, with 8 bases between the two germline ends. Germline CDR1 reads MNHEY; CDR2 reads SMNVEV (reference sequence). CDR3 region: CASSFGGNNEQFF. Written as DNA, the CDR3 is TGTGCCAGCAGTTTCGGCGGGAACAATGAGCAGTTCTTC.

For the CDR3, the DNA is TGCGCCAGCAGCTCCCGACCCGGGACTAGCGGGGGGGCGGCAGATACGCAGTATTTT. It specifies CASSSRPGTSGGAADTQYF. The chain employs TRBV5-1 and TRBJ2-3, with 16 bases identical to TRBD2. The V gene's germline CDR1 is SGHRS and CDR2 YFSETQ. There are 19 residues in the CDR3. V dropped 3 bases and J dropped 4; count of bases not matched to a gene: 11.

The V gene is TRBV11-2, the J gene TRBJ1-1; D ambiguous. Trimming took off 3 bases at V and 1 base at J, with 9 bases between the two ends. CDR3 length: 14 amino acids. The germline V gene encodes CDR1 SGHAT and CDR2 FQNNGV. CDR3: CASSFGLGNTEAFF. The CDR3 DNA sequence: TGTGCCAGCAGCTTCGGACTCGGGAACACTGAAGCTTTCTTT.

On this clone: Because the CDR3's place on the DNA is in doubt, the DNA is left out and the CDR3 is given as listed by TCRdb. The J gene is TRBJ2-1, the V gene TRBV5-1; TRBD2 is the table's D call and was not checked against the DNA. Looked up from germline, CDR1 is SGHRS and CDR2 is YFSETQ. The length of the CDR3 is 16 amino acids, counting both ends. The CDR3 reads CASSFGPGGGYNEQFF.

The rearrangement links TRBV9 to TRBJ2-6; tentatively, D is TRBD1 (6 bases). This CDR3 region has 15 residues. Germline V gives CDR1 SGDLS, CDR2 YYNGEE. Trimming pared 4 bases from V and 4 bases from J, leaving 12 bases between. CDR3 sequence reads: CASSSQGPGANVLTF. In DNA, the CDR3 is TGTGCCAGCAGCTCACAGGGACCCGGGGCCAACGTCCTGACTTTC.

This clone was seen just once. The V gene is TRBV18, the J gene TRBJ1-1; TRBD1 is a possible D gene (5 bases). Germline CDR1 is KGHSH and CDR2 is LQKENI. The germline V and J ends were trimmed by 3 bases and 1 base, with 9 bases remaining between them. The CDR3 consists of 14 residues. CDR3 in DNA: TGTGCCAGCTCACCCTCCCAGGGGAACACTGAAGCTTTCTTT. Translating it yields CASSPSQGNTEAFF.

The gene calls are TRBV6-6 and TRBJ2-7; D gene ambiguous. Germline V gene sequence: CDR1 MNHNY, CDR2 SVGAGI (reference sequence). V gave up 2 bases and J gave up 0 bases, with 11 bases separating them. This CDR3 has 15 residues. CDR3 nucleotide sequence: TGTGCCAGCAGTTACCAAGGCGGAAGCTCCTACGAGCAGTACTTC. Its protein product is CASSYQGGSSYEQYF.

In nucleotides, the CDR3 is TGTGCCAGCTCACCACCGGGGGGTAATCAGCCCCAGCATTTT. Translated: CASSPPGGNQPQHF. The chain employs TRBV18 and TRBJ1-5, with a possible D match to TRBD1 (5 bases). V was clipped by 0 bases and J by 4 bases, with 7 bases between them. CDR3 size: 14 residues. Germline V gene lookup returns CDR1 KGHSH and CDR2 LQKENI.

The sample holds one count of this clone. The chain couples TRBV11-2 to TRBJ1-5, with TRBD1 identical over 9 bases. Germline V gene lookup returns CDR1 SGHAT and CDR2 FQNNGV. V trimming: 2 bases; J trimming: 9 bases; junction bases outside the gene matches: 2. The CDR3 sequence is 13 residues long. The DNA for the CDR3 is TGTGCCAGCAGCTTATTGGACAGGGGGCCCCAGCATTTT. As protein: CASSLLDRGPQHF.

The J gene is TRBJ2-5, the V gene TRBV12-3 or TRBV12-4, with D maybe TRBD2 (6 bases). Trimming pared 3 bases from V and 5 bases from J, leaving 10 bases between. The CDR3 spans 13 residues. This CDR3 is CASSFKSGETQYF. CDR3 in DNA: TGTGCCAGCAGTTTTAAAAGCGGGGAGACCCAGTACTTC.

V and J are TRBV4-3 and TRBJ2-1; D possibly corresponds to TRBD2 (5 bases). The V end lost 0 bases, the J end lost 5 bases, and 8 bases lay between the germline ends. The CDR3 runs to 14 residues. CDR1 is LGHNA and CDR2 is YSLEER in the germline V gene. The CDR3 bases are TGCGCCAGCAGCCAAGACAACGGGGACAATGAGCAGTTCTTC. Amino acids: CASSQDNGDNEQFF.

Here the CDR3 DNA reads TGTGCCAGCAGCCTATCTCGACAGGTCCCCTACGAGCAGTACTTC. Its protein is CASSLSRQVPYEQYF. The chain carries TRBV27 and TRBJ2-7, with a possible D match to TRBD1 (6 bases). V was trimmed by 6 bases and J by 2 bases, leaving 17 bases between them. Germline CDR1 is MNHEY and CDR2 is SMNVEV (reference sequence). This CDR3 has 15 amino acids.

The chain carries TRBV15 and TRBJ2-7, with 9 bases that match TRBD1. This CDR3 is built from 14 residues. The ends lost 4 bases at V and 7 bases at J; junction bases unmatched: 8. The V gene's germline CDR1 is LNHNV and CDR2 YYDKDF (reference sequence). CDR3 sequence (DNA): TGTGCCACCAGCATGGGACAGGGTGGTTTTGAGCAGTACTTC. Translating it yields CATSMGQGGFEQYF.

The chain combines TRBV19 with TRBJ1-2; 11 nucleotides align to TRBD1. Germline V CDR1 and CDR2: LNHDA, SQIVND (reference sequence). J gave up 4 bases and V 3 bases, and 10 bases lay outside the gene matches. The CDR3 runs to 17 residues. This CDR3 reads CASSIGQGARRSYGYTF. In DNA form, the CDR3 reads TGTGCCAGTAGTATCGGACAGGGGGCCCGAAGGAGCTATGGCTACACCTTC.

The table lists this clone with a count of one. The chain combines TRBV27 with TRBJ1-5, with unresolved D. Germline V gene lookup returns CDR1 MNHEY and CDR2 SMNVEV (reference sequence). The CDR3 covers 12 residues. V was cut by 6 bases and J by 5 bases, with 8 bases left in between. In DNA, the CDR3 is TGTGCCAGCAGCTTTCGAGATCAGCCCCAGCATTTT. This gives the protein CASSFRDQPQHF.

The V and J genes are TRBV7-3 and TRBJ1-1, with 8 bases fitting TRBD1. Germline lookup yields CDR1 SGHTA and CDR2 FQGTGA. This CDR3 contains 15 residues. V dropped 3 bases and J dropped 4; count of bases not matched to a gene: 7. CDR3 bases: TGTGCCAGCAGCTTCGCTGACAGGGGTACCACTGAAGCTTTCTTT. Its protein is CASSFADRGTTEAFF.

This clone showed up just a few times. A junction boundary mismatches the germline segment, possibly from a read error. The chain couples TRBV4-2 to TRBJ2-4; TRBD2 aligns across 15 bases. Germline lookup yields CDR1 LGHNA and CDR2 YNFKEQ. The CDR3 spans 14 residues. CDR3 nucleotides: TGTGCCAGCAGCCAAGGGACTAGCGGGGGGGATGCGCACTTC. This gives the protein CASSQGTSGGDAHF.